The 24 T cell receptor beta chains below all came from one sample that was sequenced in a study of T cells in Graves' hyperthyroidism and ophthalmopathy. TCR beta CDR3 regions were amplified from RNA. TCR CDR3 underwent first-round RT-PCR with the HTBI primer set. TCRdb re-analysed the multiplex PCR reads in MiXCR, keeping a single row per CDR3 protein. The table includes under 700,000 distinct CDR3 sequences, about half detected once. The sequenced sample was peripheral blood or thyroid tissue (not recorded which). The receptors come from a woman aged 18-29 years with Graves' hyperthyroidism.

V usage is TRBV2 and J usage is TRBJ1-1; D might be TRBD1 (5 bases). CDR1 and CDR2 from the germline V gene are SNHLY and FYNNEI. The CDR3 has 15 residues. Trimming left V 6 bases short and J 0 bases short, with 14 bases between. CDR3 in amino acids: CASSYFSGLNTEAFF. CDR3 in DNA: TGTGCCAGCAGCTATTTCTCAGGGTTGAACACTGAAGCTTTCTTT.

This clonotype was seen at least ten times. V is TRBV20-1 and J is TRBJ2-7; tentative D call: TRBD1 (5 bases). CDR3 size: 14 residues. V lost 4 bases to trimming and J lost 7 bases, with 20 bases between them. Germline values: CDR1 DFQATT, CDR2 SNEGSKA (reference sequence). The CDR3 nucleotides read TGCAGTGCTACCGGAACCAGGGATTTGTGGGAGCAGTACTTC. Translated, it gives CSATGTRDLWEQYF.

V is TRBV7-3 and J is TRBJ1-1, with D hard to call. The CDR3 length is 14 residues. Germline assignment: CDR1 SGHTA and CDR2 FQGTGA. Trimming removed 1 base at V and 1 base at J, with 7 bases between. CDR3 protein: CASSLMAGNTEAFF. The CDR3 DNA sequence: TGTGCCAGCAGCTTAATGGCAGGGAACACTGAAGCTTTCTTT.

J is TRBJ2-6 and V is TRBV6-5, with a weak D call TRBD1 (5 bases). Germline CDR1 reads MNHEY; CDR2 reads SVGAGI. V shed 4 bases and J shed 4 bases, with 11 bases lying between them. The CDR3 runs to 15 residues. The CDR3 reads CASSFSRAGANVLTF. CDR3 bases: TGTGCCAGCAGTTTCAGCAGGGCCGGGGCCAACGTCCTGACTTTC.

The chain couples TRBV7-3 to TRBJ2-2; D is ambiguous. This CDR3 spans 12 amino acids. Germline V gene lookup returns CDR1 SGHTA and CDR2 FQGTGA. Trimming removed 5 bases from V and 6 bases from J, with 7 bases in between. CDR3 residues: CASSRRSGELFF. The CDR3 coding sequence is TGTGCCAGCAGCCGCAGGTCCGGGGAGCTGTTTTTT.

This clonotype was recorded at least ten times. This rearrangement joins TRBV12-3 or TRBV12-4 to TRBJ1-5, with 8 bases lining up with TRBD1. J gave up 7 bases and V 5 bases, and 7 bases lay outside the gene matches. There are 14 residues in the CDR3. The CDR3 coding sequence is TGTGCCAGCAGTCCGTGGACAGGGCACCAGCCCCAGCATTTT. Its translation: CASSPWTGHQPQHF.

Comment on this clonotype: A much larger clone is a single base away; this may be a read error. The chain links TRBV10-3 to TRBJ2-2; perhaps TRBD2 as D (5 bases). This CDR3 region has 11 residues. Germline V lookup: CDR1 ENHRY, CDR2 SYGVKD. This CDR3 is CAIMGSGELLF. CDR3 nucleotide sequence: TGTGCCATCATGGGGTCCGGGGAGCTGCTTTTT.

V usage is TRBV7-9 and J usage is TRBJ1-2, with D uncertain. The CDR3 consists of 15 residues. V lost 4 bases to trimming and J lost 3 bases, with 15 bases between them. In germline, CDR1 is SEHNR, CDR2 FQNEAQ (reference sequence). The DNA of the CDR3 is TGTGCCAGCAGCTCATCGGGATTCACGGACTATGGCTACACCTTC. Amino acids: CASSSSGFTDYGYTF.

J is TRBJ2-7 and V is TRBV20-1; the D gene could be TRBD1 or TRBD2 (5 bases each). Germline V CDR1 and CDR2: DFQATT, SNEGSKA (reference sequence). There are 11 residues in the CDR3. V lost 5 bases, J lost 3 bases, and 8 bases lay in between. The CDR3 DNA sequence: TGCAGTGCTGGGGGTGGCTACGAGCAGTACTTC. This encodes CSAGGGYEQYF.

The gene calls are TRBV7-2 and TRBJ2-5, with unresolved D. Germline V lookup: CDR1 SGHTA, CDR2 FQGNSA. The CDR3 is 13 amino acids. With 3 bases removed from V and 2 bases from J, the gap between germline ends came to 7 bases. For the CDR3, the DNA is TGTGCCAGCAGCTTTGATTTACAAGAGACCCAGTACTTC. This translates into CASSFDLQETQYF.

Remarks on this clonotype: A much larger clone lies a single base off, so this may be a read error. The CDR3 loop is CASSLEATWYF. The CDR3 coding sequence is TGCGCCAGCAGCTTGGAGGCTACCTGGTACTTC. This chain uses TRBV5-1 with TRBJ2-5; D call uncertain. Germline V gene lookup returns CDR1 SGHRS and CDR2 YFSETQ. This CDR3 region has 11 residues. V lost 0 bases and J lost 13, with 10 bases in between. Filled out from reference TRBV5-1 and TRBJ2-5, the complete variable domain reads KAGVTQTPRYLIKTRGQQVTLSCSPISGHRSVSWYQQTPGQGLQFLFEYFSETQRNKGNFPGRFSGRQFSNSRSEMNVSTLELGDSALYLCASSLEATWYFGPGTRLLVL.

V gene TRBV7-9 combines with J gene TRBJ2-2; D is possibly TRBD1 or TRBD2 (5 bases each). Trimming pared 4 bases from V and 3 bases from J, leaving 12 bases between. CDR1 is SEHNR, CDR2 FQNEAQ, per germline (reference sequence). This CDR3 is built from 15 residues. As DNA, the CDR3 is TGTGCCAGCAGCTCCGGACGGGGCTACACCGGGGAGCTGTTTTTT. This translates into CASSSGRGYTGELFF.

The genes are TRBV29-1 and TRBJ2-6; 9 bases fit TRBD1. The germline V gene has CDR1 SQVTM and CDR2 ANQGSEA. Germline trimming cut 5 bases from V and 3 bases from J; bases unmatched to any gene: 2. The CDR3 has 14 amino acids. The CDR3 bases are TGCAGCGTTACAGGGGGCTTTGGGGCCAACGTCCTGACTTTC. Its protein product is CSVTGGFGANVLTF.

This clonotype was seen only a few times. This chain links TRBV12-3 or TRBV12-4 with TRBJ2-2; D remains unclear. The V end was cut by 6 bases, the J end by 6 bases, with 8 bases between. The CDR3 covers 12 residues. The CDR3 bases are TGTGCCAGCAGCCCCCGCCCCGGGGAGCTGTTTTTT. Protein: CASSPRPGELFF.

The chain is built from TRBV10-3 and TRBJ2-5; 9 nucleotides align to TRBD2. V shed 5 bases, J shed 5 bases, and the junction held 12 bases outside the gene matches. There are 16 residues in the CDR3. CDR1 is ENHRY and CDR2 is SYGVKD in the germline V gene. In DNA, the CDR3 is TGTGCCATCAGTCCTCGACTAGCGGTCGCCGTGGAGACCCAGTACTTC. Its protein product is CAISPRLAVAVETQYF.

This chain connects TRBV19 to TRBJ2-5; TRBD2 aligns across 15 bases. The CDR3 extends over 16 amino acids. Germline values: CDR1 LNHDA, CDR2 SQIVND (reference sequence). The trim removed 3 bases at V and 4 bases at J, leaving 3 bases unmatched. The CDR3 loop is CASSIGLAGGPETQYF. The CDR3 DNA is TGTGCCAGTAGTATCGGACTAGCGGGAGGGCCAGAGACCCAGTACTTC.

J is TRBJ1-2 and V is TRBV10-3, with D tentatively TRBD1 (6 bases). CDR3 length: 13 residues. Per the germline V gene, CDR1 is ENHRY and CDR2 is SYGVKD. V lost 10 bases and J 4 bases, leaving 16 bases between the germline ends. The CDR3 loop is CATHAQGSYGYTF. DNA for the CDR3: TGTGCCACCCACGCCCAGGGGAGCTATGGCTACACCTTC.

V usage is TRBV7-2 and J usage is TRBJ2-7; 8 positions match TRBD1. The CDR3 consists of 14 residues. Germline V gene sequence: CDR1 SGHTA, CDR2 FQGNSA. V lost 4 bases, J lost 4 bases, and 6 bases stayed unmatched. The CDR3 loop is CASSSRTGRYEQYF. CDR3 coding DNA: TGTGCCAGCAGCTCCCGGACAGGGCGTTACGAGCAGTACTTC.

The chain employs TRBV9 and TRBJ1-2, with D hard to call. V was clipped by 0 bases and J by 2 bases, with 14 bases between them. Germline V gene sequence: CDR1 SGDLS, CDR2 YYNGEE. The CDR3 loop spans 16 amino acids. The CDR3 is CASSVGSSPYNYGYTF. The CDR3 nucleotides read TGTGCCAGCAGCGTAGGGTCCTCACCTTACAACTATGGCTACACCTTC.

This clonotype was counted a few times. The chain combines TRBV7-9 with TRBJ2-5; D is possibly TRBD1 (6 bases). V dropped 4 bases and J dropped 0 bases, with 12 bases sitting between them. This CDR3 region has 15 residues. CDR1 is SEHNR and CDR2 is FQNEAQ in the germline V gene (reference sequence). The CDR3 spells CASSYTDRHQETQYF. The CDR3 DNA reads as TGTGCCAGCAGCTATACCGACAGGCACCAAGAGACCCAGTACTTC.

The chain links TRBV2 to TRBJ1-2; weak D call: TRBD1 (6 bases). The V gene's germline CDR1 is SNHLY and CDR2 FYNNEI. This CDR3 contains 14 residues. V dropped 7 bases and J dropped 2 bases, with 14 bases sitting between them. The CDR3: CASTPGQVNYGYTF. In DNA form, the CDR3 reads TGTGCCAGCACCCCGGGACAAGTGAACTATGGCTACACCTTC.

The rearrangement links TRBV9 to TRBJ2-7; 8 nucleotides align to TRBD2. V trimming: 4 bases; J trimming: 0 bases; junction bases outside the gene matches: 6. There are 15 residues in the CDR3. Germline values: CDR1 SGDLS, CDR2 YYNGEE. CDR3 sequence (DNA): TGTGCCAGCAGCTTTTCGGGACTAGACTCCTACGAGCAGTACTTC. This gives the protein CASSFSGLDSYEQYF.

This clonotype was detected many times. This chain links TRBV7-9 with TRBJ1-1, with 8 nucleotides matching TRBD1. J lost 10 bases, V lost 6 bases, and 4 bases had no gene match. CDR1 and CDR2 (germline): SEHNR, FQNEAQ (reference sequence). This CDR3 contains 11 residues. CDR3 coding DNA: TGTGCCAGCAGAGGACAGGGAGCAGCTTTCTTT. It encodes CASRGQGAAFF.

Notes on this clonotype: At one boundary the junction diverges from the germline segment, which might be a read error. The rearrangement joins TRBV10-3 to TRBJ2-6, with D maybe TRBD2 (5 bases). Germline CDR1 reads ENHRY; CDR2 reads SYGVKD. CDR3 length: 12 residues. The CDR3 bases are TGTGCCATCAGTGACGGGGACAACGTCCTGACTTTC. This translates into CAISDGDNVLTF.